A selection of T cell receptor beta chains follows, all from one sample in a study of regulatory T cells in long-lasting Graves disease. TCRdb re-analysed the multiplex PCR reads in MiXCR, keeping a single row per CDR3 protein. In the table there are hundreds of thousands of distinct CDR3 sequences, 15% to 20% of which are singletons. These data also formed part of another study, on T cells in Graves' hyperthyroidism and ophthalmopathy.

The source material was peripheral blood mononuclear cells (PBMCs), sampled at new diagnosis, from a patient treated with antithyroid drugs. The receptors shown here come from a man aged 18 to 29 with Graves disease. Each CDR3 is given with its conserved first and last residue. Each record gives: V gene, D gene, clone size, CDR3 length, J gene, CDR3 DNA, CDR3 protein. D genes are given only for firm matches. Expanded clones are given a class, and other clones once, few, many or no size at all.

V gene: TRBV11-2; D gene: NA; clone size: NA; CDR3 length: 15; J gene: TRBJ2-1; CDR3 DNA: TGTGCCAGCAGCTTACGGGGGAAAGGGTACAATGAGCAGTTCTTC; CDR3 protein: CASSLRGKGYNEQFF
V gene: TRBV20-1; D gene: TRBD2; clone size: many; CDR3 length: 13; J gene: TRBJ2-7; CDR3 DNA: TGCAGTGCTAGTTCGGGGAGGGGCTACGAGCAGTACTTC; CDR3 protein: CSASSGRGYEQYF
V gene: TRBV7-6; D gene: NA; clone size: NA; CDR3 length: 20; J gene: TRBJ2-2; CDR3 DNA: TGTGCCAGCAGTCCCGGGACAGGGGGGACTAGCGGGCGGAACACCGGGGAGCTGTTTTTT; CDR3 protein: CASSPGTGGTSGRNTGELFF
V gene: TRBV2; D gene: NA; clone size: few; CDR3 length: 14; J gene: TRBJ1-4; CDR3 DNA: TGTGCCAGCAGTGCAAGGGAGGCTAATGAAAAACTGTTTTTT; CDR3 protein: CASSAREANEKLFF
V gene: TRBV28; D gene: TRBD2; clone size: NA; CDR3 length: 15; J gene: TRBJ2-7; CDR3 DNA: TGTGCCAGCAGCCCCGACCGCGGGAGAGCCTACGAGCAGTACTTC; CDR3 protein: CASSPDRGRAYEQYF
V gene: TRBV6-2/TRBV6-3; D gene: NA; clone size: NA; CDR3 length: 15; J gene: TRBJ2-3; CDR3 DNA: TGTGCCAGCAGAATTAGGGGCTCCGGCCCAGATACGCAGTATTTT; CDR3 protein: CASRIRGSGPDTQYF
V gene: TRBV6-5; D gene: NA; clone size: many; CDR3 length: 14; J gene: TRBJ1-1; CDR3 DNA: TGTGCCAGCAGTTACCCCGGCCGGGACACTGAAGCTTTCTTT; CDR3 protein: CASSYPGRDTEAFF
V gene: TRBV12-3/TRBV12-4; D gene: NA; clone size: many; CDR3 length: 12; J gene: TRBJ2-3; CDR3 DNA: TGTGCCAGTCTAGGGGGCACAGATACGCAGTATTTT; CDR3 protein: CASLGGTDTQYF
V gene: TRBV5-1; D gene: TRBD1; clone size: many; CDR3 length: 15; J gene: TRBJ2-1; CDR3 DNA: TGCGCCAGCAGCTATGGACAGGGGAACTACAATGAGCAGTTCTTC; CDR3 protein: CASSYGQGNYNEQFF
V gene: TRBV7-3; D gene: TRBD2; clone size: NA; CDR3 length: 17; J gene: TRBJ2-1; CDR3 DNA: TGTGCCAGCAGCTCCACCCTCCGGGACTACCGACCCCGGGAGCAGTTCTTC; CDR3 protein: CASSSTLRDYRPREQFF
V gene: TRBV7-9; D gene: TRBD1; clone size: many; CDR3 length: 14; J gene: TRBJ2-7; CDR3 DNA: TGTGCCAGCAGCCGTGGACAGGGGAGGCGCGAGCAGTACTTC; CDR3 protein: CASSRGQGRREQYF
V gene: TRBV4-1; D gene: NA; clone size: NA; CDR3 length: 14; J gene: TRBJ2-1; CDR3 DNA: TGTGCCAGCAGCCAAGTCCCCACACGGAATGAGCAGTTCTTC; CDR3 protein: CASSQVPTRNEQFF
V gene: TRBV29-1; D gene: TRBD2; clone size: few; CDR3 length: 16; J gene: TRBJ2-5; CDR3 DNA: TGCAGCGTTGAAGAGCGACTAGCGGGAATTGAAGAGACCCAGTACTTC; CDR3 protein: CSVEERLAGIEETQYF
V gene: TRBV5-5; D gene: TRBD2; clone size: few; CDR3 length: 13; J gene: TRBJ2-7; CDR3 DNA: TGTGCCAGCAGTACTAGCGAGAACTGCGAGCAGTACTTC; CDR3 protein: CASSTSENCEQYF
V gene: TRBV28; D gene: NA; clone size: many; CDR3 length: 15; J gene: TRBJ1-6; CDR3 DNA: TGTGCCAGCAGTTTCAGGCAGGGAAGCAATTCACCCCTCCACTTT; CDR3 protein: CASSFRQGSNSPLHF
V gene: TRBV29-1; D gene: NA; clone size: few; CDR3 length: 13; J gene: TRBJ1-4; CDR3 DNA: TGCAGCGTTGGGCTGGGGACTAATGAAAAACTGTTTTTT; CDR3 protein: CSVGLGTNEKLFF
V gene: TRBV5-1; D gene: NA; clone size: NA; CDR3 length: 16; J gene: TRBJ1-1; CDR3 DNA: TGCGCCAGCAGCTTAACCCCGACAGGTTCGAACACTGAAGCTTTCTTT; CDR3 protein: CASSLTPTGSNTEAFF